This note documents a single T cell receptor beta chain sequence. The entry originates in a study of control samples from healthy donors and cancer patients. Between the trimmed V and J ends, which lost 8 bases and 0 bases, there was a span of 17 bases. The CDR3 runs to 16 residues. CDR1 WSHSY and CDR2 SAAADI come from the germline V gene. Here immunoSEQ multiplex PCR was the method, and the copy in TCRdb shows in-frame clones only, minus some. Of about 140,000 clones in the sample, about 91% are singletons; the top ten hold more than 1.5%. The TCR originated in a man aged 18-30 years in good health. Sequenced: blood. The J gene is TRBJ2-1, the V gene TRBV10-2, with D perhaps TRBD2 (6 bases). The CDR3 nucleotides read TGCGCCAGCCACTTCGGGGCGGGGAGCTCCTACAATGAGCAGTTCTTC. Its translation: CASHFGAGSSYNEQFF.